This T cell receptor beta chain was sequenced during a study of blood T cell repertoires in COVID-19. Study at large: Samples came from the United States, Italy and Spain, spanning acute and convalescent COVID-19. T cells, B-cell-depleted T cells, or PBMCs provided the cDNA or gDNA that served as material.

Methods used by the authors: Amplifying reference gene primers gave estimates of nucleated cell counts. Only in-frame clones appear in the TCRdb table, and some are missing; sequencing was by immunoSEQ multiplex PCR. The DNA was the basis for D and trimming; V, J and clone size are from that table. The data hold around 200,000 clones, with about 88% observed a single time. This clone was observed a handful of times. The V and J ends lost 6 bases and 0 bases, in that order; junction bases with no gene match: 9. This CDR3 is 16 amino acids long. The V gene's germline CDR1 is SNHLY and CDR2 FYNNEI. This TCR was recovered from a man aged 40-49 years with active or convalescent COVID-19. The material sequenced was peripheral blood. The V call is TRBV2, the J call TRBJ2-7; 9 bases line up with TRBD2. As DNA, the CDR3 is TGTGCCAGCAGGGAACGACTAGCGGTGAACTCCTACGAGCAGTACTTC. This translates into CASRERLAVNSYEQYF. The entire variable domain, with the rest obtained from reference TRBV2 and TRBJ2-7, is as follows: EPEVTQTPSHQVTQMGQEVILRCVPISNHLYFYWYRQILGQKVEFLVSFYNNEISEKSEIFDDQFSVERPDGSNFTLKIRSTKLEDSAMYFCASRERLAVNSYEQYFGPGTRLTVT.